This T cell receptor (beta chain) emerged from a study of immune evolution from preneoplasia to lung adenocarcinoma. Patients had resection in Japan or China between 2014 and 2017. Sequencing was performed with immunoSEQ multiplex PCR; in TCRdb, only in-frame clones are kept and a portion is missing. Among 4,000 to 5,500 clones listed, more than 60% were seen once. This CDR3 is 14 amino acids long. Trimming shortened V by 2 bases and J by 4 bases, and 11 bases separated the two germline ends. CDR1 and CDR2 (germline): GTSNPN, SVGIG (reference sequence). The sample consisted of FFPE adjacent normal lung tissue. The sequence was collected from an older donor with lung adenocarcinoma. This chain joins TRBV30 and TRBJ2-2; D is unclear. DNA for the CDR3: TGTGCCTGGAGTCCCGGTCCCGGCACCGGGGAGCTGTTTTTT. The encoded protein is CAWSPGPGTGELFF. The whole variable domain, filled in from reference TRBV30 and TRBJ2-2, reads SQTIHQWPATLVQPVGSPLSLECTVEGTSNPNLYWYRQAAGRGLQLLFYSVGIGQISSEVPQNLSASRPQDRQFILSSKKLLLSDSGFYLCAWSPGPGTGELFFGEGSRLTVL.